Following are 26 T cell receptor beta chains from one sample sequenced in a study of cytomegalovirus exposure and HLA in healthy donors. Primers: 60 Vbeta forward and 13 Jbeta reverse. This table comes from immunoSEQ multiplex PCR, and its TCRdb copy is limited to in-frame clones, with some not included. The repertoire holds about 82,000 clones, with roughly four fifths as singletons. The sample taken for sequencing was PBMCs. Receptors originate from a human donor in good health.

The V and J genes are TRBV2 and TRBJ1-2, with D possibly TRBD1 on 6 matching bases. V dropped 2 bases and J dropped 2 bases, with 12 bases sitting between them. The CDR3 is 15 amino acids. Germline values: CDR1 SNHLY, CDR2 FYNNEI. The CDR3, as DNA: TGTGCCAGCAGTGAACGAGGGACACAAAACTATGGCTACACCTTC. This codes for CASSERGTQNYGYTF.

The chain carries TRBV7-9 and TRBJ1-4; 9 bases agree with TRBD1. Trimming cost V 6 bases and J 8 bases; bases outside gene matches: 7. Looked up from germline, CDR1 is SEHNR and CDR2 is FQNEAQ (reference sequence). CDR3 length equals 14 residues. CDR3 protein: CASRRRDREEKLFF. CDR3 in DNA: TGTGCCAGCAGGCGCCGGGACAGGGAGGAAAAACTGTTTTTT.

Points on this clone: A junction end diverges from the germline sequence, so it may reflect a read error. The same CDR3 is also encoded by other DNA sequences in this sample. The chain uses TRBV5-1 and TRBJ2-5, with D perhaps TRBD2 (7 bases). The CDR3 is 17 residues long. The germline V gene encodes CDR1 SGHRS and CDR2 YFSETQ. CDR3 region: CASSLVGGGPPRETQYF. CDR3 DNA: TGCGCCAGCAGCTTGGTTGGGGGGGGCCCCCCGAGGGAGACCCAATACTTC.

This sequence joins TRBV15 and TRBJ1-5; no clear D gene. CDR3 length: 16 amino acids. V was cut by 5 bases and J by 2 bases, with 16 bases left in between. In germline, CDR1 is LNHNV, CDR2 YYDKDF (reference sequence). Here the CDR3 reads CATSPGLSGGNQPQHF. The CDR3 DNA is TGTGCCACCAGCCCAGGACTGTCAGGCGGCAATCAGCCCCAGCATTTT.

V usage is TRBV5-1 and J usage is TRBJ1-4, with D tentatively TRBD1 (5 bases). Trimming stripped 0 bases from V and 2 bases from J, with 11 bases between. The length of the CDR3 is 16 residues. Germline CDR1 is SGHRS and CDR2 is YFSETQ. The CDR3 nucleotides read TGCGCCAGCAGCTTGGGATTTGGGGCGACTAATGAAAAACTGTTTTTT. This gives the protein CASSLGFGATNEKLFF.

Of note for this clone: It is likely a read error, because the conserved phenylalanine at the end of the CDR3 is missing. The rearrangement joins TRBV6-6 to TRBJ1-2; 7 bases align to TRBD1. With 6 bases clipped from V and 6 bases from J, the junction kept 7 bases outside the gene matches. This CDR3 region has 13 residues. CDR1 is MNHNY, CDR2 SVGAGI, per germline (reference sequence). The CDR3 sequence: CASSQGQVNGYTL. DNA of the CDR3: TGTGCCAGCAGCCAAGGACAGGTTAATGGCTACACCCTC.

The chain couples TRBV10-3 to TRBJ2-5; 9 nucleotides line up with TRBD2. Germline V gene sequence: CDR1 ENHRY, CDR2 SYGVKD. The junction had 1 base not matched to a gene; V was cut back by 3 bases and J by 5 bases. There are 13 residues in the CDR3. CDR3 coding DNA: TGTGCCATCAGTGAAGGGACTAGCGAGACCCAGTACTTC. Its translation is CAISEGTSETQYF.

There are a few counts of this clone. The chain carries TRBV2 and TRBJ2-1, with 11 bases lining up with TRBD2. V shed 8 bases and J 7 bases; nucleotides not matched to a gene: 10. The germline V gene has CDR1 SNHLY and CDR2 FYNNEI. The CDR3 has 15 residues. CDR3 region: CASGVAGGPGNEQFF. In DNA form, the CDR3 reads TGTGCCAGCGGGGTAGCGGGGGGGCCTGGGAATGAGCAGTTCTTC.

This chain links TRBV19 with TRBJ2-5; 8 bases align to TRBD1. V shed 6 bases, J shed 2 bases, and the junction held 8 bases outside the gene matches. The CDR3 consists of 15 residues. Per the germline V gene, CDR1 is LNHDA and CDR2 is SQIVND (reference sequence). CDR3 nucleotides: TGTGCCAGTAGCCAGACAGGGGCCGGGCAAGAGACCCAGTACTTC. This sequence encodes CASSQTGAGQETQYF.

This rearrangement joins TRBV5-1 to TRBJ2-1, with D perhaps TRBD1 (6 bases). CDR1 is SGHRS, CDR2 YFSETQ, per germline. CDR3 length: 15 amino acids. Trimming removed 4 bases from V and 2 bases from J, with 13 bases in between. This CDR3 reads CASSPQGNTYNEQFF. As DNA, the CDR3 is TGCGCCAGCAGCCCACAGGGTAATACCTACAATGAGCAGTTCTTC.

The chain carries TRBV6-5 and TRBJ2-1; perhaps TRBD2 as D (6 bases). Trimming left V 8 bases short and J 9 bases short, with 17 bases between. The CDR3 extends over 13 amino acids. Germline V gene data show CDR1 as MNHEY and CDR2 as SVGAGI. The CDR3 DNA sequence: TGTGCCAGCCGACTAGACGGGAGAGGTGAGCAGTTCTTC. Its translation is CASRLDGRGEQFF.

The gene calls are TRBV5-1 and TRBJ2-1; D is unclear. The CDR3 loop spans 12 amino acids. V was trimmed by 4 bases and J by 5 bases, leaving 7 bases between them. Germline V lookup: CDR1 SGHRS, CDR2 YFSETQ. CDR3 nucleotide sequence: TGCGCCAGCAGCATTCACAACAATGAGCAGTTCTTC. Translating it yields CASSIHNNEQFF.

The V and J genes are TRBV18 and TRBJ2-5; 15 nucleotides align to TRBD2. With V trimmed by 3 bases and J by 5 bases, 4 bases remained unmatched. Germline CDR1 KGHSH, CDR2 LQKENI. There are 16 residues in the CDR3. CDR3 loop: CASSPGLAGGLETQYF. As DNA, the CDR3 is TGTGCCAGCTCACCTGGACTAGCGGGGGGGTTGGAGACCCAGTACTTC.

The genes are TRBV5-3 and TRBJ1-1; 7 bases align to TRBD1. TRBV5-3 is given ORF status, its function remaining uncertain. J gave up 1 base and V 4 bases, and 13 bases lay outside the gene matches. The CDR3 has 17 residues. CDR3 sequence reads: CARSRDRDPLRNTEAFF. The DNA for the CDR3 is TGTGCCAGAAGCCGAGACAGGGACCCCCTGCGGAACACTGAAGCTTTCTTT.

This clone has more than one count but fewer than ten. The chain uses TRBV10-3 and TRBJ1-1; D may be TRBD1 (5 bases). This CDR3 has 14 residues. The V gene lost 4 bases and the J gene lost 2 bases, with 11 bases spanning the gap. The germline V gene has CDR1 ENHRY and CDR2 SYGVKD. In DNA, the CDR3 is TGTGCCATCAGTGTAAGGGGTGTCAACACTGAAGCTTTCTTT. Translation: CAISVRGVNTEAFF.

This chain joins TRBV9 and TRBJ1-3, with 7 bases aligning to TRBD1. The V gene end was trimmed by 3 bases and the J gene end by 0 bases; junction bases not matched to a gene: 3. CDR3 length: 15 residues. CDR1 and CDR2 (germline): SGDLS, YYNGEE. CDR3 sequence: CASSAQGSSGNTIYF. CDR3 DNA sequence: TGTGCCAGCAGCGCACAGGGGAGCTCTGGAAACACCATATATTTT.

The chain couples TRBV6-6 to TRBJ1-6, with 10 bases fitting TRBD1. The V gene's germline CDR1 is MNHNY and CDR2 SVGAGI (reference sequence). The V segment lost 7 bases and the J segment 8 bases; nucleotides outside the gene matches: 5. This CDR3 contains 14 residues. The CDR3 DNA sequence: TGTGCCAGCACCGAGACAGGGGGCTATTCACCCCTCCACTTT. Protein: CASTETGGYSPLHF.

The chain links TRBV9 to TRBJ2-5, with D possibly matching TRBD1 (5 bases). The germline CDR1 and CDR2 sequences are SGDLS and YYNGEE. The CDR3 is 14 amino acids. Trimming cost V 4 bases and J 4 bases, with 14 bases left between them. CDR3 in amino acids: CASSIGQAGETQYF. Written as DNA, the CDR3 is TGTGCCAGCAGCATAGGACAAGCCGGAGAGACCCAGTACTTC.

This clone was observed a handful of times. This chain uses TRBV6-5 with TRBJ1-5; D is perhaps TRBD1 (5 bases). Germline V gene data show CDR1 as MNHEY and CDR2 as SVGAGI. This CDR3 comprises 14 residues. The V gene lost 5 bases and the J gene lost 2 bases, with 10 bases spanning the gap. CDR3 residues: CASSRGVGNQPQHF. CDR3 bases: TGTGCCAGCAGTCGGGGGGTAGGCAATCAGCCCCAGCATTTT.

This clone was picked up a small number of times. Other DNA sequences in this specimen translate into the identical CDR3. This chain joins TRBV6-5 and TRBJ1-5; possible D gene TRBD1, 5 bases. Trimming took off 6 bases at V and 2 bases at J, with 11 bases between the two ends. This CDR3 contains 14 residues. Germline V gene lookup returns CDR1 MNHEY and CDR2 SVGAGI. The CDR3 sequence: CASRTTGRNQPQHF. The CDR3, as DNA: TGTGCCAGCAGAACAACAGGTCGCAATCAGCCCCAGCATTTT.

In its sample, this clone was seen a few times. The chain carries TRBV18 and TRBJ2-3; the match to TRBD2 covers 14 bases. Trimming took 3 bases from V and 2 from J; bases not matched to a gene: 10. The length of the CDR3 is 19 residues. Germline V gives CDR1 KGHSH, CDR2 LQKENI. CDR3 bases: TGTGCCAGCTCACCTCCCGGACTAGCGGGGGGCCAAAACACAGATACGCAGTATTTT. Its translation: CASSPPGLAGGQNTDTQYF.

The chain links TRBV5-1 to TRBJ2-2; D may be TRBD2 (5 bases). The CDR3 loop spans 14 amino acids. V shed 2 bases and J shed 7 bases, with 12 bases lying between them. CDR1 is SGHRS, CDR2 YFSETQ, per germline. The CDR3 region is CASSLQRANGELFF. The CDR3 nucleotides are TGCGCCAGCAGCTTACAGAGGGCGAACGGGGAGCTGTTTTTT.

At least ten counts were recorded for this clone. The rearrangement joins TRBV2 to TRBJ2-7; D possibly corresponds to TRBD1 (5 bases). V was clipped by 3 bases and J by 2 bases, with 8 bases between them. The germline gives CDR1 SNHLY, CDR2 FYNNEI. This CDR3 region has 13 residues. The CDR3 loop reads CASSEGRAYEQYF. DNA of the CDR3: TGTGCCAGCAGTGAGGGGCGAGCCTACGAGCAGTACTTC. Full variable domain (outside the CDR3, taken from reference TRBV2 and TRBJ2-7): EPEVTQTPSHQVTQMGQEVILRCVPISNHLYFYWYRQILGQKVEFLVSFYNNEISEKSEIFDDQFSVERPDGSNFTLKIRSTKLEDSAMYFCASSEGRAYEQYFGPGTRLTVT.

This clone was seen a handful of times. The rearrangement joins TRBV6-5 to TRBJ2-7, with 10 nucleotides matching TRBD1. The CDR3 sequence is 15 residues long. Germline CDR1 MNHEY, CDR2 SVGAGI. V dropped 5 bases and J dropped 2; count of bases not matched to a gene: 6. This CDR3 is CASSPGGTGAYEQYF. CDR3 DNA sequence: TGTGCCAGCAGTCCAGGAGGGACAGGGGCCTACGAGCAGTACTTC.

In this sample, this clone turned up many times. V and J are TRBV27 and TRBJ1-5; D not certain. The germline V and J ends were trimmed by 6 bases and 0 bases, with 9 bases remaining between them. From germline, CDR1 is MNHEY and CDR2 SMNVEV (reference sequence). There are 14 residues in the CDR3. The CDR3 here is CASSPDYSNQPQHF. The CDR3 DNA reads as TGTGCCAGCAGCCCAGATTATAGCAATCAGCCCCAGCATTTT.

This chain links TRBV6-5 with TRBJ1-2; 7 bases map to TRBD1. V lost 2 bases, J lost 2 bases, and 2 bases stayed unmatched. This CDR3 is built from 14 residues. Germline V CDR1 and CDR2: MNHEY, SVGAGI. For the CDR3, the DNA is TGTGCCAGCAGTTACGGGACAGAGAACTATGGCTACACCTTC. It is translated as CASSYGTENYGYTF.